Reported below is one TCR beta chain. The antigen is undetermined. This specimen comes from a study of monozygotic twins with inflammatory bowel disease. The germline V gene encodes CDR1 MNHEY and CDR2 SMNVEV (reference sequence). There are 14 residues in the CDR3. The TCR libraries each used total RNA (about 4,000 ng per library). TCRdb reprocessed the 5' RACE reads, with one entry per CDR3 protein and no DNA. This sample's table has about 380,000 distinct CDR3 sequences. Study-wide points: Healthy co-twins showed greater TCRbeta diversity (inverse Simpson) than IBD patients. Support for any single strong IBD-associated signal or clonotype was not found.

The V call is TRBV27, the J call TRBJ1-1; no DNA is available, so the TRBD1 call from TCRdb remains unchecked. The sequence derives from a human donor with ulcerative colitis or Crohn's disease, or a healthy co-twin of an affected twin (not recorded which). Sample: blood. CDR3 amino acids: CASSEWDRSTEAFF.